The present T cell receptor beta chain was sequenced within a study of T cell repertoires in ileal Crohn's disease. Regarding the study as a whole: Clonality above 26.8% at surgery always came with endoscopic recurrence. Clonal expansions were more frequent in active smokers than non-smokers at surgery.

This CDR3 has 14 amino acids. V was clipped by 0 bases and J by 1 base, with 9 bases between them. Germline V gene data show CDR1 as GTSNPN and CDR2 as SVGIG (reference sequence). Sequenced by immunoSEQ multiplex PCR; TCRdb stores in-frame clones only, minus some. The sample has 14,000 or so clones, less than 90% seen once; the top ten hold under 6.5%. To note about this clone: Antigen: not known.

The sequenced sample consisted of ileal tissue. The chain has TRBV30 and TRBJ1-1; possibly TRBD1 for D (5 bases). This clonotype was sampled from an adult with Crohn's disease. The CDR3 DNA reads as TGTGCCTGGAGTGTGGGGGGACCGAACACTGAAGCTTTCTTT. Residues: CAWSVGGPNTEAFF.